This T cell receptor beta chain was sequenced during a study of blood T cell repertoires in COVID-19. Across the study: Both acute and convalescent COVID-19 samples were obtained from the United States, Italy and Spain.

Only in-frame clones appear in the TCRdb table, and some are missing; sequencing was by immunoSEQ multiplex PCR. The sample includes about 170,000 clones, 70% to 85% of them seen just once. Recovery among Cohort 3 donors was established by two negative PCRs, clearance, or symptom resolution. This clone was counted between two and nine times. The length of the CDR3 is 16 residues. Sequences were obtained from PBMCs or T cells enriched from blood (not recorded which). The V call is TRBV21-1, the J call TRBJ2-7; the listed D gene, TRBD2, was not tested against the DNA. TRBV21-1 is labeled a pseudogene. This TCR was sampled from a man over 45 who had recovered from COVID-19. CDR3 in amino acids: CASSNGGLVRIYEQYF. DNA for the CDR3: TGTGCCAGCAGCAATGGGGGACTGGTTAGAATCTACGAGCAGTACTTC.